The clone carrying this T cell receptor (beta chain) was counted a few times. This entry comes from a study of radiotherapy plus CTLA-4 blockade in lung cancer. The CDR3 contains 14 residues. Germline trimming cut 6 bases from V and 7 bases from J; bases unmatched to any gene: 12. CDR1 is MNHEY, CDR2 SVGAGI, per germline. Method: immunoSEQ multiplex PCR; TCRdb's copy keeps in-frame clones and lacks some. Among some 25,000 clones, over 55% were seen once, and the ten largest hold roughly 3%. This sample comprised peripheral blood, obtained from a patient treated with radiotherapy plus ipilimumab. The chain has TRBV6-5 and TRBJ2-7, with TRBD1 identical over 7 bases. This TCR was recovered from a human donor with non-small cell lung cancer whose response to radiotherapy plus ipilimumab could not be evaluated. The CDR3 here is CASSPPGGVGEQYF. CDR3 DNA sequence: TGTGCCAGCAGCCCGCCAGGGGGAGTAGGGGAGCAGTACTTC.